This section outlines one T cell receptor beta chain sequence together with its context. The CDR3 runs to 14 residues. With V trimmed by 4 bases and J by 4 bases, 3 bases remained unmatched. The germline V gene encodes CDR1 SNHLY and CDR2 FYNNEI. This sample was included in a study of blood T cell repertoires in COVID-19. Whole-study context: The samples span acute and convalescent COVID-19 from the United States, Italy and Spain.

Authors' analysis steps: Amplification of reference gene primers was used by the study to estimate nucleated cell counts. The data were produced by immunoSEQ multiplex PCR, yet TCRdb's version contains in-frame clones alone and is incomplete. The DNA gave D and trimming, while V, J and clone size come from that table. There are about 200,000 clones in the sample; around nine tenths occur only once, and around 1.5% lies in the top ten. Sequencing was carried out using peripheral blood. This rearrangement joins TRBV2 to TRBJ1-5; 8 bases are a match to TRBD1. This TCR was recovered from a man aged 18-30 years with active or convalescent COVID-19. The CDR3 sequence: CASSGTGRNQPQHF. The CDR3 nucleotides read TGTGCCAGCAGTGGGACAGGGAGGAATCAGCCCCAGCATTTT.